This is a list of T cell receptor beta chains from one sample in a study of beta chain features in type 1 diabetes. Generated by immunoSEQ multiplex PCR, the TCRdb table keeps only in-frame clones and is missing some. This table holds some 640,000 clones, around an eighth found once. The sample was naive CD4+ T cells from blood. The source of these receptors is a man younger than 30 with type 1 diabetes. CDR3s leave out the opening cysteine and the closing phenylalanine or tryptophan. Only part of the rows carry a size: once, few, many, or a class if the clone is expanded.

clone_size: -; j_call: TRBJ2-5; v_call: TRBV5-1; cdr3_aa: ASSRQVGGQETQY
clone_size: -; j_call: TRBJ2-3; v_call: TRBV28; cdr3_aa: ASSLRALGLTDTQY
clone_size: -; j_call: TRBJ2-5; v_call: TRBV9; cdr3_aa: ASSERGAGVQETQY
clone_size: -; j_call: TRBJ2-1; v_call: TRBV7-2; cdr3_aa: ASSLVRGEQF
clone_size: few; j_call: TRBJ2-1; v_call: TRBV2; cdr3_aa: ASSKREEDEQF
clone_size: -; j_call: TRBJ1-5; v_call: TRBV28; cdr3_aa: ASRQGDQPQH
clone_size: -; j_call: TRBJ2-7; v_call: TRBV11-2; cdr3_aa: ASSSLRATYEQY
clone_size: -; j_call: TRBJ2-7; v_call: TRBV7-3; cdr3_aa: ASSLTYRDNHSTYEQY
clone_size: -; j_call: TRBJ1-3; v_call: TRBV30; cdr3_aa: AWRDLDGPLSGNTIY
clone_size: -; j_call: TRBJ2-3; v_call: TRBV7-3; cdr3_aa: ASSFYLGLNTDTQY
clone_size: few; j_call: TRBJ2-2; v_call: TRBV2; cdr3_aa: ASNEFSGELF
clone_size: -; j_call: TRBJ1-1; v_call: TRBV5-1; cdr3_aa: ASNALGVRNTEAF
clone_size: -; j_call: TRBJ2-3; v_call: TRBV2; cdr3_aa: ASSAPWTSGTDTQY
clone_size: -; j_call: TRBJ1-4; v_call: TRBV4-2; cdr3_aa: ASSQAGSNEKLF
clone_size: -; j_call: TRBJ2-7; v_call: TRBV18; cdr3_aa: ASSPSGDEQY
clone_size: -; j_call: TRBJ2-7; v_call: TRBV20-1; cdr3_aa: SASFTYEQY
clone_size: -; j_call: TRBJ1-2; v_call: TRBV20-1; cdr3_aa: SARENYGYT
clone_size: -; j_call: TRBJ1-5; v_call: TRBV6-1; cdr3_aa: ASSELPGHQPQH
clone_size: few; j_call: TRBJ1-1; v_call: TRBV14; cdr3_aa: ASSYSMNTEAF
clone_size: few; j_call: TRBJ1-1; v_call: TRBV5-1; cdr3_aa: ASSRFRDATDEAF
clone_size: -; j_call: TRBJ2-7; v_call: TRBV7-2; cdr3_aa: ASRSGAGAYEQY
clone_size: -; j_call: TRBJ2-6; v_call: TRBV2; cdr3_aa: ASSVQGSGANVLT
clone_size: few; j_call: TRBJ2-3; v_call: TRBV30; cdr3_aa: AWGTSGATDTQY
clone_size: few; j_call: TRBJ2-7; v_call: TRBV4-1; cdr3_aa: ASSQAGHRREQY
clone_size: -; j_call: TRBJ1-2; v_call: TRBV28; cdr3_aa: ASSFPFGPYGYT
clone_size: -; j_call: TRBJ2-1; v_call: TRBV7-2; cdr3_aa: ASRVTGENEQF
clone_size: few; j_call: TRBJ2-7; v_call: TRBV5-6; cdr3_aa: ASSRDPTSVMYEQY
clone_size: few; j_call: TRBJ2-7; v_call: TRBV7-9; cdr3_aa: ASSLVEGAYEQY
clone_size: few; j_call: TRBJ2-7; v_call: TRBV28; cdr3_aa: ASEDGYEQY
clone_size: few; j_call: TRBJ2-7; v_call: TRBV10-2; cdr3_aa: ASRYSYEQY
clone_size: -; j_call: TRBJ2-5; v_call: TRBV7-3; cdr3_aa: ASSSGTSGLQETQY
clone_size: -; j_call: TRBJ2-1; v_call: TRBV29-1; cdr3_aa: SVEEGVYNEQF
clone_size: -; j_call: TRBJ1-1; v_call: TRBV5-4; cdr3_aa: ASSLARDLLNTEAF
clone_size: few; j_call: TRBJ1-3; v_call: TRBV28; cdr3_aa: ASSAPQGSGNTIY
clone_size: few; j_call: TRBJ2-7; v_call: TRBV25-1; cdr3_aa: ASSITGTSGSYEQY
clone_size: few; j_call: TRBJ1-6; v_call: TRBV7-2; cdr3_aa: ASSSGWDNSPLH
clone_size: -; j_call: TRBJ2-1; v_call: TRBV29-1; cdr3_aa: SVGGTGRTYNEQF
clone_size: few; j_call: TRBJ1-1; v_call: TRBV9; cdr3_aa: ASGKLNTEAF
clone_size: few; j_call: TRBJ1-2; v_call: TRBV6-5; cdr3_aa: ATRDYRPNGYT
clone_size: few; j_call: TRBJ1-1; v_call: TRBV2; cdr3_aa: ASTRDSNTEAF
clone_size: few; j_call: TRBJ2-1; v_call: TRBV28; cdr3_aa: ASSFRAYNEQF
clone_size: -; j_call: TRBJ2-3; v_call: TRBV7-2; cdr3_aa: ASSFTSGEIADTQY
clone_size: -; j_call: TRBJ2-7; v_call: TRBV13; cdr3_aa: ASTHTGGDYEQY
clone_size: few; j_call: TRBJ1-2; v_call: TRBV20-1; cdr3_aa: SAGDYGYT
clone_size: few; j_call: TRBJ2-1; v_call: TRBV29-1; cdr3_aa: SVGQENEQF
clone_size: -; j_call: TRBJ2-1; v_call: TRBV20-1; cdr3_aa: SSHFYNEQF
clone_size: few; j_call: TRBJ2-7; v_call: TRBV7-8; cdr3_aa: ASRFDREQY
clone_size: few; j_call: TRBJ1-6; v_call: TRBV18; cdr3_aa: ASSPNIGEDSPLH
clone_size: few; j_call: TRBJ2-3; v_call: TRBV7-2; cdr3_aa: ASSSLSGVGTDTQY
clone_size: few; j_call: TRBJ2-7; v_call: TRBV7-2; cdr3_aa: ASSPRAEYEQY
clone_size: few; j_call: TRBJ2-7; v_call: TRBV15; cdr3_aa: ATSSPSGGPAY
clone_size: -; j_call: TRBJ2-1; v_call: TRBV7-9; cdr3_aa: ANDQADTYNEQF
clone_size: -; j_call: TRBJ1-3; v_call: TRBV4-3; cdr3_aa: ASPTTGERTIY
clone_size: -; j_call: TRBJ2-3; v_call: TRBV10-3; cdr3_aa: AIGKGRDPFVGDTQY
clone_size: -; j_call: TRBJ2-7; v_call: TRBV28; cdr3_aa: ASSGTGGQPYEQY
clone_size: few; j_call: TRBJ2-5; v_call: TRBV9; cdr3_aa: AQTLRVGQGTQY
clone_size: -; j_call: TRBJ2-7; v_call: TRBV5-6; cdr3_aa: ASSLASDEQY